What follows are 31 T cell receptor beta chains derived from one specimen sequenced in a study of cytomegalovirus exposure and HLA in healthy donors. PCR employed 60 Vbeta and 13 Jbeta primers. Produced via immunoSEQ multiplex PCR; TCRdb's table is partial and in-frame only. The table lists 130,000 to 150,000 clones, more than 60% of them singletons. Material: PBMCs. These receptors all come from a male donor in good health and CMV-seronegative.

The V gene is TRBV7-2, the J gene TRBJ1-4; maybe TRBD1 (5 bases). The V and J ends lost 3 bases and 8 bases respectively, with 10 bases between them. This CDR3 contains 13 residues. Germline CDR1 is SGHTA and CDR2 is FQGNSA. CDR3 sequence reads: CASSFDSREKLFF. In nucleotides, the CDR3 is TGTGCCAGCAGCTTCGACAGTCGCGAAAAACTGTTTTTT.

There are a few counts of this clone. The J gene is TRBJ1-5, the V gene TRBV4-1, with 7 bases lining up with TRBD1. CDR1 is MGHRA and CDR2 is YSYEKL in the germline V gene. CDR3 length equals 18 residues. V was clipped by 3 bases and J by 0 bases; unmatched bases: 11. For the CDR3, the DNA is TGCGCCAGCAGCCAGTGGGACAGACGATTAACTAGCAATCAGCCCCAGCATTTT. This translates into CASSQWDRRLTSNQPQHF.

The DNA of the CDR3 is TGTGCCAGCAGCGACAGCATAGCTGTAACATTGTGGGGACAGGGGGAATCACCCCTCCACTTT. Amino acids: CASSDSIAVTLWGQGESPLHF. V usage is TRBV6-4 and J usage is TRBJ1-6; 11 bases line up with TRBD1. The germline CDR1 and CDR2 sequences are MRHNA and SNTAGT. The CDR3 contains 21 residues. J lost 10 bases, V lost 6 bases, and 26 bases had no gene match.

This chain joins TRBV9 and TRBJ2-3; tentative D call: TRBD2 (5 bases). The CDR3 spans 11 residues. V lost 3 bases and J 7 bases, leaving 6 bases between the germline ends. Germline CDR1 SGDLS, CDR2 YYNGEE. In DNA form, the CDR3 reads TGTGCCAGCAGCGAGACTAATACGCAGTATTTT. It translates to CASSETNTQYF.

This chain connects TRBV10-2 to TRBJ2-5, with 8 bases fitting TRBD2. Trimming at V came to 3 bases and at J to 3 bases, leaving 3 bases not matched to a gene. This CDR3 comprises 14 residues. Looked up from germline, CDR1 is WSHSY and CDR2 is SAAADI. CDR3 residues: CASSDGGGKETQYF. CDR3 nucleotide sequence: TGCGCCAGCAGTGACGGGGGGGGGAAAGAGACCCAGTACTTC.

The chain recombines TRBV23-1 with TRBJ1-2; 8 bases line up with TRBD1. TRBV23-1 is an open reading frame, and its role is uncertain. The CDR3 consists of 16 residues. J lost 7 bases, V lost 5 bases, and 15 bases had no gene match. CDR3 sequence (DNA): TGCGCCAGCAGTACATCAGAGGCAGGGGGCGCGAGTGGCTACACCTTC. The encoded protein is CASSTSEAGGASGYTF.

The chain couples TRBV12-5 to TRBJ2-7; the D gene is possibly TRBD2 (6 bases). V lost 0 bases to trimming and J lost 6 bases, with 21 bases between them. This CDR3 is built from 17 residues. The germline gives CDR1 LGHNT, CDR2 FRNRAP. The CDR3: CASGLVRGISGPVEQYF. The CDR3 bases are TGTGCTAGTGGTTTGGTACGCGGGATAAGCGGACCCGTCGAGCAGTACTTC.

The gene calls are TRBV6-4 and TRBJ2-2, with D possibly TRBD1 on 6 matching bases. This CDR3 region has 15 residues. Germline CDR1 reads MRHNA; CDR2 reads SNTAGT. V lost 3 bases to trimming and J lost 3 bases, with 11 bases between them. CDR3 sequence (DNA): TGTGCCAGCAGTGATGGACAGTCGCACACCGGGGAGCTGTTTTTT. Translating it yields CASSDGQSHTGELFF.

This rearrangement joins TRBV7-9 to TRBJ1-5, with TRBD1 matching over 7 bases. V shed 5 bases, J shed 1 base, and the junction held 17 bases outside the gene matches. The germline gives CDR1 SEHNR, CDR2 FQNEAQ (reference sequence). The CDR3 consists of 19 residues. CDR3 DNA sequence: TGTGCCAGCAGCAAGTCGCTGCTTACAACAGGGGAAAGCAATCAGCCCCAGCATTTT. The encoded protein is CASSKSLLTTGESNQPQHF.

This clone has a handful of counts. The chain uses TRBV27 and TRBJ1-4; TRBD1 is a possible D gene (5 bases). The V gene's germline CDR1 is MNHEY and CDR2 SMNVEV (reference sequence). With 3 bases removed from V and 0 bases from J, the gap between germline ends came to 11 bases. The CDR3 has 16 amino acids. The DNA for the CDR3 is TGTGCCAGCAGTTTTTTGGGACTAACAACTAATGAAAAACTGTTTTTT. Residues: CASSFLGLTTNEKLFF.

J is TRBJ1-4 and V is TRBV5-1; perhaps TRBD1 as D (6 bases). Between the trimmed V and J ends, which lost 4 bases and 7 bases, there was a span of 14 bases. This CDR3 contains 14 residues. Germline CDR1 SGHRS, CDR2 YFSETQ. CDR3 region: CASSPDGGLEKLFF. For the CDR3, the DNA is TGCGCCAGCAGCCCGGACGGGGGGCTTGAAAAACTGTTTTTT.

This clone was seen only a few times. The gene calls are TRBV6-5 and TRBJ1-2; tentatively, D is TRBD1 (5 bases). This CDR3 comprises 15 residues. The V gene's germline CDR1 is MNHEY and CDR2 SVGAGI. Trimming stripped 0 bases from V and 6 bases from J, with 14 bases between. CDR3 sequence (DNA): TGTGCCAGCAGTTACTCGCGGGGGTTGGGGGATGGCTACACCTTC. The encoded protein is CASSYSRGLGDGYTF.

This clone has only a few counts. V and J are TRBV27 and TRBJ2-7; 10 nucleotides agree with TRBD2. Trimming took 5 bases from V and 6 from J; bases not matched to a gene: 13. Looked up from germline, CDR1 is MNHEY and CDR2 is SMNVEV (reference sequence). This CDR3 is built from 16 residues. The CDR3 bases are TGTGCCAGCAGTCCCTTGTCGAGCGGGAGGGCGGTCGAGCAGTACTTC. As protein: CASSPLSSGRAVEQYF.

The V and J genes are TRBV5-4 and TRBJ2-3, with TRBD2 identical over 9 bases. Germline V CDR1 and CDR2: SGHNT, YYREEE (reference sequence). J lost 3 bases, V lost 4 bases, and 3 bases had no gene match. This CDR3 comprises 14 residues. CDR3 nucleotide sequence: TGTGCCAGCAGCCCGGGACTAGCAACAGATACGCAGTATTTT. It codes for CASSPGLATDTQYF.

The CDR3 nucleotides are TGTGCCATCAGTGATGGGAGGCAGGGCGACTATGGCTACACCTTC. This encodes CAISDGRQGDYGYTF. V gene TRBV10-3 combines with J gene TRBJ1-2, with D possibly matching TRBD1 (5 bases). Germline loops: CDR1 ENHRY, CDR2 SYGVKD. V was cut by 3 bases and J by 3 bases, with 14 bases left in between. The CDR3 covers 15 residues.

Details on this clone: In the same sample, other DNA sequences code for this CDR3. The J gene is TRBJ1-5, the V gene TRBV4-1, with D maybe TRBD1 (5 bases). Germline V gives CDR1 MGHRA, CDR2 YSYEKL. The germline V and J ends were trimmed by 4 bases and 0 bases, with 10 bases remaining between them. The CDR3 covers 15 residues. DNA for the CDR3: TGCGCCAGCAGCCTGGGGGGGGATAGCAATCAGCCCCAGCATTTT. Translating it yields CASSLGGDSNQPQHF.

This clone was recorded once. V is TRBV10-1 and J is TRBJ2-3; 7 bases are shared with TRBD2. V lost 3 bases and J lost 5; bases outside the gene matches: 14. From germline, CDR1 is WNHNN and CDR2 SYGVQD (reference sequence). The CDR3 length is 17 residues. The CDR3 nucleotides read TGCGCCAGCAGTGAAAAGATAGCGGGTAACCAAGGAGATACGCAGTATTTT. It yields the protein CASSEKIAGNQGDTQYF.

This clone was seen only once. J is TRBJ2-1 and V is TRBV9; D possibly corresponds to TRBD2 (7 bases). Trimming left V 0 bases short and J 5 bases short, with 15 bases between. CDR1 and CDR2 from the germline V gene are SGDLS and YYNGEE. CDR3 length: 16 amino acids. CDR3 coding DNA: TGTGCCAGCAGCGTAGTCCGAGGGGGGGTGGACAATGAGCAGTTCTTC. This sequence encodes CASSVVRGGVDNEQFF.

This chain connects TRBV18 to TRBJ2-3, with 11 bases that match TRBD2. V trimming: 0 bases; J trimming: 2 bases; junction bases outside the gene matches: 10. CDR3 length: 19 residues. The germline CDR1 and CDR2 sequences are KGHSH and LQKENI. CDR3 DNA: TGTGCCAGCTCACCACCCCTAGCGGGGGGCCTAGAACACACAGATACGCAGTATTTT. Amino acids: CASSPPLAGGLEHTDTQYF.

The chain is built from TRBV30 and TRBJ2-3; D call uncertain. This CDR3 comprises 15 residues. V was clipped by 1 base and J by 7 bases, with 18 bases between them. Looked up from germline, CDR1 is GTSNPN and CDR2 is SVGIG (reference sequence). Here the CDR3 reads CAWSGEELGAYTQYF. The CDR3, as DNA: TGTGCCTGGAGTGGCGAAGAACTGGGCGCATATACGCAGTATTTT.

The CDR3 DNA reads TGTGCCAGCAGCCTTCTAGCGGACGAGCAGTTCTTC. This sequence encodes CASSLLADEQFF. The chain links TRBV7-6 to TRBJ2-1; TRBD2 matches at 7 bases. The CDR3 runs 12 residues. The V gene's germline CDR1 is SGHVS and CDR2 FNYEAQ. J lost 10 bases, V lost 5 bases, and 5 bases had no gene match.

The chain uses TRBV7-3 and TRBJ2-5, with TRBD2 as a possible D gene (5 bases). V was trimmed by 2 bases and J by 1 base, leaving 11 bases between them. The CDR3 extends over 15 amino acids. Looked up from germline, CDR1 is SGHTA and CDR2 is FQGTGA. CDR3 region: CASSLSRGPQETQYF. The DNA for the CDR3 is TGTGCCAGCAGCTTATCACGAGGGCCCCAAGAGACCCAGTACTTC.

V is TRBV11-3 and J is TRBJ2-5, with D perhaps TRBD2 (5 bases). The closer fit of TRBJ2-7 to the DNA end suggests the J call may be wrong. The germline V gene has CDR1 SGHNT and CDR2 YENEEA. The CDR3 is 15 amino acids. CDR3 protein: CASSLGSGGYYEQYF. Written as DNA, the CDR3 is TGTGCCAGCAGCTTAGGTTCAGGAGGCTACTACGAGCAGTACTTC.

Only a few counts were recorded for this clone. This sequence joins TRBV15 and TRBJ1-1, with D tentatively TRBD1 (5 bases). This CDR3 region has 17 residues. Germline V CDR1 and CDR2: LNHNV, YYDKDF (reference sequence). V lost 2 bases, J lost 8 bases, and 24 bases lay in between. DNA of the CDR3: TGTGCCACCAGCAGACACCTCCGTAGGAGCAGGGCATCCGAAGCTTTCTTT. It yields the protein CATSRHLRRSRASEAFF.

The chain has TRBV27 and TRBJ1-1; D gene uncertain. CDR3 length: 14 amino acids. V dropped 4 bases and J dropped 2 bases, with 11 bases sitting between them. Germline assignment: CDR1 MNHEY and CDR2 SMNVEV (reference sequence). The CDR3 DNA reads as TGTGCCAGCAGTTCCAGCGAGCCAAACACTGAAGCTTTCTTT. It is translated as CASSSSEPNTEAFF.

CDR3 coding DNA: TGCAGCGTGGATTCCGGGACAGTAGGCGAAAAACTGTTTTTT. Amino acids: CSVDSGTVGEKLFF. The V and J genes are TRBV29-1 and TRBJ1-4, with 7 bases that match TRBD1. The germline gives CDR1 SQVTM, CDR2 ANQGSEA. The CDR3 spans 14 residues. V lost 6 bases and J lost 8; bases outside the gene matches: 12.

The gene calls are TRBV7-9 and TRBJ2-1; a possible D gene is TRBD1 (6 bases). Germline V gene sequence: CDR1 SEHNR, CDR2 FQNEAQ (reference sequence). This CDR3 is built from 13 residues. Trimming left V 5 bases short and J 5 bases short, with 10 bases between. CDR3 region: CASSGGSNNEQFF. CDR3 sequence (DNA): TGTGCCAGCAGCGGGGGCTCAAACAATGAGCAGTTCTTC. Full variable domain (remainder filled in from reference TRBV7-9 and TRBJ2-1): DTGVSQNPRHKITKRGQNVTFRCDPISEHNRLYWYRQTLGQGPEFLTYFQNEAQLEKSRLLSDRFSAERPKGSFSTLEIQRTEQGDSAMYLCASSGGSNNEQFFGPGTRLTVL.

The table lists this clone with a count of one. The V gene is TRBV18, the J gene TRBJ1-5; possible D gene TRBD1, 6 bases. Trimming left V 4 bases short and J 0 bases short, with 10 bases between. The CDR3 runs 15 residues. Germline V CDR1 and CDR2: KGHSH, LQKENI. The chain's CDR3 is CASSLGANSNQPQHF. CDR3 nucleotides: TGTGCCAGCTCACTGGGGGCAAATAGCAATCAGCCCCAGCATTTT.

This rearrangement joins TRBV7-9 to TRBJ1-4; possibly TRBD1 for D (5 bases). The ends were cut back, 5 bases at V and 4 bases at J, with 14 bases in the middle. This CDR3 spans 15 amino acids. Germline loops: CDR1 SEHNR, CDR2 FQNEAQ (reference sequence). CDR3 region: CASSPPGFSNEKLFF. In nucleotides, the CDR3 is TGTGCCAGCAGCCCACCAGGGTTCAGTAATGAAAAACTGTTTTTT. The full variable domain, rest sourced from reference TRBV7-9 and TRBJ1-4, is DTGVSQNPRHKITKRGQNVTFRCDPISEHNRLYWYRQTLGQGPEFLTYFQNEAQLEKSRLLSDRFSAERPKGSFSTLEIQRTEQGDSAMYLCASSPPGFSNEKLFFGSGTQLSVL.

CDR3 bases: TGTGCCACCAGCAGAGCCATAGCGGGAGGTTACGAGCAGTACTTC. This sequence encodes CATSRAIAGGYEQYF. V is TRBV15 and J is TRBJ2-7; TRBD2 aligns across 10 bases. Trimming cost V 1 base and J 4 bases; bases outside gene matches: 4. CDR1 is LNHNV, CDR2 YYDKDF, per germline (reference sequence). The CDR3 is 15 amino acids.

V and J are TRBV11-1 and TRBJ2-5; 10 bases match TRBD1. The CDR3 totals 14 residues. The junction had 6 bases not matched to a gene; V was cut back by 6 bases and J by 5 bases. Germline CDR1 reads SGHAT; CDR2 reads FQDESV (reference sequence). The CDR3 reads CASSRGQGGETQYF. DNA for the CDR3: TGTGCCAGCAGTAGAGGACAGGGGGGGGAGACCCAGTACTTC.